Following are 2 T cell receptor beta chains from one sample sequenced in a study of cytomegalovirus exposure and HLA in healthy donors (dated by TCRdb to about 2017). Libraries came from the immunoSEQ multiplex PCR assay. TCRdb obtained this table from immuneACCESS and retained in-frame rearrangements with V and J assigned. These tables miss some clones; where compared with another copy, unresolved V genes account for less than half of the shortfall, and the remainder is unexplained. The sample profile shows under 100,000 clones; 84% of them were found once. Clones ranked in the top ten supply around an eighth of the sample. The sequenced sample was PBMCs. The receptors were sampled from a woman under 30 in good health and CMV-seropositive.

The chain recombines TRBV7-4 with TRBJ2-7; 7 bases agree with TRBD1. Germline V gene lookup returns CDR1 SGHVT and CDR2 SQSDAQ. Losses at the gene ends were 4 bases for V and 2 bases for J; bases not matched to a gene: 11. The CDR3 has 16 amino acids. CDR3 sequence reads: CASSSGTALEAYEQYF. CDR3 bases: TGTGCCAGCAGCTCGGGGACAGCCCTAGAGGCCTACGAGCAGTACTTC. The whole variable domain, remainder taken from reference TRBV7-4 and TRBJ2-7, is GAGVSQSPRYKVAKRGRDVALRCDSISGHVTLYWYRQTLGQGSEVLTYSQSDAQRDKSGRPSGRFSAERPERSVSTLKIQRTEQGDSAVYLCASSSGTALEAYEQYFGPGTRLTVT.

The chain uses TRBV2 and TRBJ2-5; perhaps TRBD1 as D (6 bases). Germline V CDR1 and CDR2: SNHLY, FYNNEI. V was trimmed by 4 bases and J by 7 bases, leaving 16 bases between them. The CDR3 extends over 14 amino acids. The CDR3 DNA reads TGTGCCAGCAGTGGTCATAGGGACATACGGACCCAGTACTTC. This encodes CASSGHRDIRTQYF.